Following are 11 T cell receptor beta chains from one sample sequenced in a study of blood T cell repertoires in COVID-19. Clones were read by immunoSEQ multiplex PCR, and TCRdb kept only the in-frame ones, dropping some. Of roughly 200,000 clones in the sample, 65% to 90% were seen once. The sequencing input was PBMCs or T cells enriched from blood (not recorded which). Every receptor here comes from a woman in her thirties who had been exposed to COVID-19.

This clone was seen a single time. This CDR3 reads CASSRSGGEQFF. The CDR3 DNA reads as TGTGCCAGTAGTAGAAGCGGGGGCGAGCAGTTCTTC. The rearrangement joins TRBV19 to TRBJ2-1, with 8 bases aligning to TRBD2. J lost 10 bases, V lost 4 bases, and 3 bases had no gene match. The length of the CDR3 is 12 residues. CDR1 and CDR2 (germline): LNHDA, SQIVND (reference sequence).

The CDR3 nucleotides are TGTGCCTGGAGAAAAAGGGGGGGAACCAAAAACATTCAGTACTTC. Translating gives CAWRKRGGTKNIQYF. The chain links TRBV30 to TRBJ2-4, with D maybe TRBD2 (7 bases). Germline CDR1 and CDR2: GTSNPN and SVGIG (reference sequence). The CDR3 is 15 amino acids. Trimming removed 3 bases at V and 2 bases at J, with 14 bases between.

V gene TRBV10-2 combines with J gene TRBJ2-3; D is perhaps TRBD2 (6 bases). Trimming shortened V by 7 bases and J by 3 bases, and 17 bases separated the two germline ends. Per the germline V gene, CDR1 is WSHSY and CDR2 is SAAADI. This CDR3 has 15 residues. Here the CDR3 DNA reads TGCGCCAGCACACTTTTGGGGGGATCGACAGATACGCAGTATTTT. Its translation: CASTLLGGSTDTQYF.

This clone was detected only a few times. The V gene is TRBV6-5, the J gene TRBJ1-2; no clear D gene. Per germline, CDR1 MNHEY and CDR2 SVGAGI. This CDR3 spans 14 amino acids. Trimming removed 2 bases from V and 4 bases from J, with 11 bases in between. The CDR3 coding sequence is TGTGCCAGCAGTTACGGCGAAGGAGGCTATGGCTACACCTTC. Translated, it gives CASSYGEGGYGYTF.

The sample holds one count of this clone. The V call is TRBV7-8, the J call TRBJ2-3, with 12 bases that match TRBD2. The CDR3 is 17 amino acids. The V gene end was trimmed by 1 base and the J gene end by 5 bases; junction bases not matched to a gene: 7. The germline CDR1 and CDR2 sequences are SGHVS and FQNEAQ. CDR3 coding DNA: TGTGCCAGCAGCTTAGTCCCTAGCGGGGGGGTGGGAGATACGCAGTATTTT. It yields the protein CASSLVPSGGVGDTQYF. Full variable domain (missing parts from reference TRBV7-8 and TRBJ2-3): GAGVSQSPRYKVAKRGQDVALRCDPISGHVSLFWYQQALGQGPEFLTYFQNEAQLDKSGLPSDRFFAERPEGSVSTLKIQRTQQEDSAVYLCASSLVPSGGVGDTQYFGPGTRLTVL.

The CDR3 spells CASTWTGWKAELFF. The CDR3 nucleotides read TGTGCCAGCACTTGGACAGGGTGGAAGGCTGAACTGTTTTTT. This sequence joins TRBV2 and TRBJ1-4; 8 bases line up with TRBD1. V was clipped by 7 bases and J by 12 bases; unmatched bases: 13. The CDR3 totals 14 residues. Germline CDR1 is SNHLY and CDR2 is FYNNEI.

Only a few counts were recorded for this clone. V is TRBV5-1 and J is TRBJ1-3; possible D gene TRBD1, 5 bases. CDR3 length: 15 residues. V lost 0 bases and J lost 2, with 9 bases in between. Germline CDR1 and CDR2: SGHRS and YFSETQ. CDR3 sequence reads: CASSLAPGTGNTIYF. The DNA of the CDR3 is TGCGCCAGCAGCTTGGCACCAGGGACTGGAAACACCATATATTTT.

DNA for the CDR3: TGTGCCAGCAGCTTAGGAGGTTGGCAGGGTTACGAGCAGTACTTC. It translates to CASSLGGWQGYEQYF. The chain carries TRBV7-2 and TRBJ2-7, with a weak D call TRBD1 (5 bases). This CDR3 has 15 amino acids. Germline V gives CDR1 SGHTA, CDR2 FQGNSA. The ends were cut back, 1 base at V and 4 bases at J, with 14 bases in the middle.

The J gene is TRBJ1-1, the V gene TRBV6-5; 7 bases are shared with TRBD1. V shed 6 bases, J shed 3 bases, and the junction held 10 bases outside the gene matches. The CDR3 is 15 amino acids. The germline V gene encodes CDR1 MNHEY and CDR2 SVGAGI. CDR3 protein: CASSPETGTDTEAFF. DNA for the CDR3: TGTGCCAGCAGCCCCGAGACCGGGACAGACACTGAAGCTTTCTTT.

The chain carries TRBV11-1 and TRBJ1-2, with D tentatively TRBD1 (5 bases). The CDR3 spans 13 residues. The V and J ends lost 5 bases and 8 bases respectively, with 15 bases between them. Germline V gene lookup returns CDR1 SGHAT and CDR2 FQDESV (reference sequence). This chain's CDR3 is CASSPGRGLGYTF. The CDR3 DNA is TGTGCCAGCAGCCCCGGTCGGGGGTTGGGCTACACCTTC.

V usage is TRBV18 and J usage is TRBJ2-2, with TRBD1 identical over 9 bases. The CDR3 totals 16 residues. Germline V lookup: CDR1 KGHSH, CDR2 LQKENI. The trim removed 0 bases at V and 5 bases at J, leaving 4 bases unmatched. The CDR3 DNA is TGTGCCAGCTCACCACCAACAGGGGGCCGAACCGGGGAGCTGTTTTTT. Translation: CASSPPTGGRTGELFF.